This T cell receptor beta chain originates from a study of blood T cells in healthy people across ages. Findings and caveats of the study: Estimated diversity, derived from one million T cells, was regarded as an underestimate. Nothing was known about donor CMV status, and this possibly confounded expanded clonotype changes.

CDR3 length equals 15 residues. Germline CDR1 is MNHEY and CDR2 is SVGAGI. J gave up 7 bases and V 2 bases, and 8 bases lay outside the gene matches. As for this clonotype: No antigen is known for it. This may be a read error, as it is one base from a much larger clone.

The authors ran a second PCR of 7 to 11 cycles using a sample-barcoded 5' primer and a J-beta primer mix. TCRdb re-derived calls from the 5' RACE reads in MiXCR, one entry per CDR3 protein. This sample has 1.5 million to 2 million distinct CDR3 sequences; approximately 28% occur once, and the top ten carry 6.5% to 8.5%. Sequencing input: blood. This TCR was recovered from a woman aged 30 to 39 in good health. The V gene is TRBV6-5, the J gene TRBJ2-1; TRBD2 agrees at 7 bases. The DNA for the CDR3 is TGTGCCAGCAGTTACGGGGGAGGGCCGTGTAATGAGCAGTTCTTC. It encodes CASSYGGGPCNEQFF.